These T cell receptor beta chains were read from a single sample in a study of CD8 T cells in Susac syndrome. TCRdb re-analysed the immunoSEQ multiplex PCR reads in MiXCR, keeping a single row per CDR3 protein. Seen here are 150,000 to 200,000 distinct CDR3 sequences, about 93% observed once, and the top ten hold more than 0.13%. Source material: CD4+ T cells from PBMCs. The source is a human donor in good health. CDR3s include the opening cysteine and the closing phenylalanine or tryptophan. Fields, in order: D gene, J gene, clone size, V gene, CDR3 protein, CDR3 DNA. D genes are given only for firm matches. Clone size is stated in some rows and not others, as once, few, many or a class when expanded.

- | TRBJ2-5 | - | TRBV3-1 | CASRFRIQETQYF | TGTGCCAGCAGGTTCCGAATCCAAGAGACCCAGTACTTC
TRBD1 | TRBJ1-2 | - | TRBV6-2/TRBV6-3 | CASSYGDRLANYGYTF | TGTGCCAGCAGTTACGGGGACAGGCTCGCGAACTATGGCTACACCTTC
TRBD1 | TRBJ1-1 | - | TRBV5-1 | CASRFVTGATEAFF | TGCGCCAGCAGATTCGTTACAGGGGCCACTGAAGCTTTCTTT
- | TRBJ1-1 | - | TRBV2 | CASSRGMGDTEAFF | TGTGCCAGCAGTCGCGGGATGGGGGACACTGAAGCTTTCTTT
- | TRBJ1-3 | - | TRBV2 | CASSLEGQFSGNTIYF | TGTGCCAGCAGTCTCGAAGGACAGTTCTCTGGAAACACCATATATTTT
- | TRBJ1-5 | - | TRBV19 | CASSQRGGQPQHF | TGTGCCAGTAGCCAAAGAGGGGGTCAGCCCCAGCATTTT
TRBD1 | TRBJ2-5 | - | TRBV5-6 | CASSSTGVQETQYF | TGTGCCAGCAGTTCCACAGGGGTCCAAGAGACCCAGTACTTC
TRBD2 | TRBJ2-5 | - | TRBV2 | CASSLAEETQYF | TGTGCCAGCAGTCTAGCGGAAGAGACCCAGTACTTC
- | TRBJ1-5 | few | TRBV7-2 | CASSLGTHSNQPQHF | TGTGCCAGCAGCTTAGGCACCCATAGCAATCAGCCCCAGCATTTT
TRBD1 | TRBJ1-2 | - | TRBV30 | CAWSDWDRGQDGYTF | TGTGCCTGGAGTGATTGGGACAGGGGGCAAGATGGCTACACCTTC
- | TRBJ1-2 | - | TRBV10-3 | CAISGQGHGYTF | TGTGCCATCAGTGGTCAGGGGCATGGCTACACCTTC
- | TRBJ2-1 | - | TRBV9 | CASTPGGDGDEQFF | TGTGCCAGCACCCCCGGCGGGGACGGCGATGAGCAGTTCTTC
- | TRBJ1-1 | - | TRBV7-8 | CASSLAHAGTEAFF | TGTGCCAGCAGCTTAGCTCACGCTGGGACTGAAGCTTTCTTT
TRBD1 | TRBJ2-6 | - | TRBV7-3 | CASSRQGNSGANVLTF | TGTGCCAGCAGTCGACAGGGCAACTCTGGGGCCAACGTCCTGACTTTC
- | TRBJ2-5 | - | TRBV15 | CATSQYKETQYF | TGTGCCACCAGCCAATACAAAGAGACCCAGTACTTC
TRBD2 | TRBJ2-5 | - | TRBV5-1 | CASSPGSGGAPETQYF | TGCGCCAGCAGCCCCGGTAGCGGGGGGGCCCCAGAGACCCAGTACTTC
- | TRBJ1-5 | - | TRBV29-1 | CSVVDRYLPQHF | TGCAGCGTTGTAGACAGATACTTGCCCCAGCATTTT
- | TRBJ1-2 | - | TRBV5-1 | CASSFLSESYGYTF | TGCGCCAGCAGCTTCCTGTCGGAGAGCTATGGCTACACCTTC
- | TRBJ1-3 | - | TRBV9 | CASSSGGGSGNTIYF | TGTGCCAGCAGCTCCGGCGGGGGCTCTGGAAACACCATATATTTT
- | TRBJ1-5 | - | TRBV7-9 | CASSLGSGSNQPQHF | TGTGCCAGCAGCCTCGGGTCTGGTAGCAATCAGCCCCAGCATTTT
- | TRBJ2-6 | - | TRBV4-1 | CASSQEAAPGANVLTF | TGCGCCAGCAGCCAAGAGGCCGCCCCTGGGGCCAACGTCCTGACTTTC
- | TRBJ2-5 | - | TRBV15 | CATSRVGDQYF | TGTGCCACCAGCAGAGTCGGGGACCAGTACTTC
- | TRBJ2-1 | - | TRBV7-9 | CASSQVGSSYNEQFF | TGTGCCAGCAGCCAGGTGGGGAGCTCCTACAATGAGCAGTTCTTC
- | TRBJ1-4 | - | TRBV7-2 | CASSLERGRGKLFF | TGTGCCAGCAGCTTAGAACGGGGTCGAGGAAAACTGTTTTTT
TRBD1 | TRBJ1-6 | - | TRBV2 | CASSDGTANSPLHF | TGTGCCAGCAGTGATGGGACAGCAAATTCACCCCTCCACTTT
TRBD2 | TRBJ2-3 | - | TRBV2 | CASSDYPRTSGGGDTQYF | TGTGCCAGCAGTGACTACCCCCGGACTAGCGGGGGGGGAGATACGCAGTATTTT
TRBD1 | TRBJ1-1 | few | TRBV6-5 | CASSLQGADTEAFF | TGTGCCAGCAGTCTACAGGGGGCGGACACTGAAGCTTTCTTT